The entry below gives a single TCR beta chain sequence along with its context. The data were taken from a study of blood T cell repertoires in COVID-19. Overall study context: Italy, Spain and the United States were the sources of the convalescent and acute COVID-19 samples. From T cells, B-cell-depleted T cells, or PBMCs came the material, which was cDNA or gDNA.

Original processing methods: Amplification of reference gene primers was used by the study to estimate nucleated cell counts. Repertoires were generated with immunoSEQ multiplex PCR, while TCRdb's copy carries only in-frame clones and drops some. V and J calls and clone size are those listed in that table; D and trimming were worked out from the DNA. The data show tens of thousands of clones, with around 90% seen just once and roughly 30% held by the top ten. Germline CDR1 is SGHRS and CDR2 is YFSETQ. The ends were cut back, 3 bases at V and 3 bases at J, with 16 bases in the middle. The CDR3 consists of 15 residues.

The specimen sequenced was peripheral blood. This sequence joins TRBV5-1 and TRBJ2-7, with D tentatively TRBD2 (6 bases). The TCR comes from a man in his fifties or sixties with acute or convalescent COVID-19. CDR3: CASSWGFEGLYEQYF. CDR3 DNA sequence: TGCGCCAGCAGCTGGGGGTTTGAGGGACTCTACGAGCAGTACTTC.